A selection of T cell receptor beta chains follows, all from one sample in a study of T cells in Graves' hyperthyroidism and ophthalmopathy. One entry per CDR3 protein, called by TCRdb with MiXCR from the multiplex PCR reads. Counted here are 450,000 to 700,000 distinct CDR3 sequences, around 45% occurring once; the ten biggest clones make up 15% to 20%. Sequencing input: peripheral blood or thyroid tissue (not recorded which). The receptor source for this set is an adult woman with Graves' disease, either hyperthyroidism or ophthalmopathy (not recorded which). Each CDR3 is given with its conserved first and last residue. A D gene is named only where the DNA matches it firmly. The size field is filled for only some rows; it gives once, few, many or a size class.

>many|TRBJ2-2|TRBV5-1|TRBD1
CASSSQGETNTGELFF
TGCGCCAGCAGCTCACAGGGGGAAACGAACACCGGGGAGCTGTTTTTT
>once|TRBJ1-2|TRBV7-8|TRBD1
CASSLSGTARGNGYTF
TGTGCCAGCAGCTTGTCCGGGACAGCTCGTGGGAATGGCTACACCTTC
>many|TRBJ1-2|TRBV10-3|.
CAISESGNYGYTF
TGTGCCATCAGTGAGTCGGGGAACTATGGCTACACCTTC
>many|TRBJ1-5|TRBV12-3/TRBV12-4|TRBD1
CASSWGDRGFNQPQHF
TGTGCCAGCAGTTGGGGGGACAGGGGGTTTAATCAGCCCCAGCATTTT
>many|TRBJ1-1|TRBV5-1|.
CASSHPGGSTEAFF
TGCGCCAGCAGCCACCCGGGGGGGAGCACTGAAGCTTTCTTT
>.|TRBJ1-1|TRBV10-2|TRBD1
CASSLPGQGASEAFF
TGCGCCAGCTCCCTCCCTGGACAGGGGGCGTCTGAAGCTTTCTTT
>.|TRBJ2-5|TRBV5-1|.
CASSLIAGRQETQYF
TGCGCCAGCAGCTTGATAGCAGGGAGACAAGAGACCCAGTACTTC
>few|TRBJ1-1|TRBV5-1|TRBD1
CASSPYRGDEAFF
TGCGCCAGCAGTCCATACAGGGGTGATGAAGCTTTCTTT
>many|TRBJ1-2|TRBV7-9|TRBD1
CASSSQGREGYTF
TGTGCCAGCAGCTCACAGGGGAGGGAAGGCTACACCTTC
>many|TRBJ2-5|TRBV2|.
CASRLPSLTEETQYF
TGTGCCAGCAGATTACCCTCCCTAACCGAAGAGACCCAGTACTTC
>many|TRBJ1-1|TRBV6-1|.
CASSGGWKTEAFF
TGTGCCAGCAGCGGGGGTTGGAAAACTGAAGCTTTCTTT
>few|TRBJ1-6|TRBV28|TRBD1
CATSSWDSENSPLHF
TGTGCCACCTCCTCATGGGACAGCGAGAATTCACCCCTCCACTTT
>once|TRBJ1-4|TRBV7-6|TRBD1
CASSFGTGANNEKLFF
TGTGCCAGCAGCTTCGGGACAGGGGCGAATAATGAAAAACTGTTTTTT
>.|TRBJ2-6|TRBV10-2|TRBD1
CASSADRARAANVLTF
TGCGCCAGCAGTGCGGACAGGGCAAGAGCGGCCAACGTCCTGACTTTC
>.|TRBJ2-3|TRBV7-3|.
CASSPSTLDTQYF
TGTGCCAGCAGCCCGTCTACGTTGGATACGCAGTATTTT
>.|TRBJ2-7|TRBV5-6|.
CASRNKAETYEQYF
TGTGCCAGCCGGAACAAAGCGGAGACCTACGAGCAGTACTTC
>many|TRBJ1-3|TRBV2|.
CASTPVTGSGNTIYF
TGTGCCAGCACGCCGGTCACAGGGAGTGGAAACACCATATATTTT
>.|TRBJ2-5|TRBV24-1|.
CATSEGSGETQYF
TGTGCCACCAGCGAGGGGTCGGGGGAGACCCAGTACTTC
>.|TRBJ2-3|TRBV20-1|TRBD2
CSASPPSGRTRDTQYF
TGCAGTGCTAGTCCGCCTAGCGGGAGGACCCGAGATACGCAGTATTTT
>.|TRBJ2-5|TRBV7-6|.
CASSGRGDVGKTQYF
TGTGCCAGCAGCGGCCGAGGGGATGTCGGGAAGACCCAGTACTTC
>many|TRBJ1-4|TRBV5-1|.
CASSPSVGEKLFF
TGCGCCAGCAGCCCCTCGGTTGGCGAAAAACTGTTTTTT
>.|TRBJ2-7|TRBV7-9|.
CASRPQAGPHEQYF
TGTGCCAGCAGACCCCAAGCCGGGCCACACGAGCAGTACTTC
>many|TRBJ1-2|TRBV2|TRBD1
CASSDSRGRGYTF
TGTGCCAGCAGTGATTCCAGGGGGCGAGGCTACACCTTC
>.|TRBJ2-2|TRBV7-8|TRBD2
CASSTGLAGVANAGELFF
TGTGCCAGCAGCACGGGACTAGCGGGAGTAGCGAACGCCGGGGAGCTGTTTTTT
>many|TRBJ1-1|TRBV6-6|.
CASSFGYRGTEAFF
TGTGCCAGCAGTTTCGGATATAGGGGCACTGAAGCTTTCTTT
>many|TRBJ2-7|TRBV20-1|.
CSARNIALSYEQYF
TGCAGTGCTAGGAACATAGCGTTGTCCTACGAGCAGTACTTC
>.|TRBJ1-1|TRBV29-1|.
CSAREVLNTEAFF
TGCAGCGCTCGAGAGGTGCTAAACACTGAAGCTTTCTTT
>many|TRBJ1-5|TRBV6-5|TRBD1
CASRQDRWGSNQPQHF
TGTGCCAGCAGGCAGGACAGGTGGGGGAGCAATCAGCCCCAGCATTTT
>few|TRBJ1-1|TRBV7-8|.
CASRDRYMNTEAFF
TGTGCCAGCAGAGACAGATACATGAACACTGAAGCTTTCTTT
>.|TRBJ1-2|TRBV9|.
CASSTAPYYGYTF
TGTGCCAGCAGTACGGCCCCATACTATGGCTACACCTTC
>.|TRBJ2-6|TRBV2|TRBD1
CASSEIGGSSGANVLTF
TGTGCCAGCAGTGAGATAGGGGGCTCCTCTGGGGCCAACGTCCTGACTTTC
>many|TRBJ1-5|TRBV7-8|.
CASSSGDPIRGSGNQPQHF
TGTGCCAGCAGCTCTGGGGATCCGATCCGGGGAAGTGGCAATCAGCCCCAGCATTTT
>.|TRBJ2-5|TRBV11-2|.
CASSSRLGGHQETQYF
TGTGCCAGCAGCTCAAGGTTGGGGGGCCACCAAGAGACCCAGTACTTC
>once|TRBJ1-6|TRBV5-1|.
CASSLIGVLHF
TGCGCCAGCAGCTTGATAGGGGTCCTCCACTTT